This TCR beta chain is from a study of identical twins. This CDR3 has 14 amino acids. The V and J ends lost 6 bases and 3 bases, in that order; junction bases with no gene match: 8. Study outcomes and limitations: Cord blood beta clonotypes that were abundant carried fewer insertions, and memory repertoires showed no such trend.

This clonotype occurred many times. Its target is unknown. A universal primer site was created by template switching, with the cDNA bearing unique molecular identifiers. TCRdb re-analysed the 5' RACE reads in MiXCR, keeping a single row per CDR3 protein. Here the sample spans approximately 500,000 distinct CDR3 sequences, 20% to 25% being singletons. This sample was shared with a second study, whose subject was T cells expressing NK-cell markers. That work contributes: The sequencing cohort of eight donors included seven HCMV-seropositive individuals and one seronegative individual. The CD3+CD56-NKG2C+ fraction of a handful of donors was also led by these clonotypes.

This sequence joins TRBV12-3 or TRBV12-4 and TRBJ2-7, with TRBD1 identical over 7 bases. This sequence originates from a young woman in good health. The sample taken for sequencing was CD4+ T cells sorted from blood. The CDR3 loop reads CASSPGQQNYEQYF. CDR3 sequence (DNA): TGTGCCAGCAGCCCGGGACAGCAAAACTACGAGCAGTACTTC.